Below are 25 T cell receptor beta chains sequenced from a single sample in a study of T cells in tuberculosis. Clones were read by immunoSEQ multiplex PCR, and TCRdb kept only the in-frame ones, dropping some. Here the sample spans about 32,000 clones, approximately 95% being singletons. The sequenced sample consisted of PBMCs. These TCRs come from a donor between 10 and 35 years old with latent tuberculosis or without tuberculosis infection.

V and J are TRBV2 and TRBJ2-3; the match to TRBD2 covers 9 bases. Germline-derived CDR1 and CDR2 are SNHLY and FYNNEI. This CDR3 is built from 15 residues. Trimming at V came to 7 bases and at J to 5 bases, leaving 10 bases not matched to a gene. In DNA, the CDR3 is TGTGCCAGCAACTGGGCGGGAGGGCCGAGAGATACGCAGTATTTT. It encodes CASNWAGGPRDTQYF.

The chain recombines TRBV6-1 with TRBJ2-7, with 7 bases lining up with TRBD2. The CDR3 length is 15 residues. The V gene's germline CDR1 is MNHNS and CDR2 SASEGT. V shed 6 bases and J 6 bases; nucleotides not matched to a gene: 14. DNA for the CDR3: TGTGCCAGCAGGGCTCCGACTAGCAGGTATCGCGAGCAGTACTTC. It translates to CASRAPTSRYREQYF.

The chain couples TRBV5-5 to TRBJ1-5; the D gene is possibly TRBD1 (5 bases). CDR3 length equals 15 residues. Between the trimmed V and J ends, which lost 3 bases and 5 bases, there was a span of 15 bases. The V gene's germline CDR1 is SGHKS and CDR2 YYEKEE (reference sequence). The CDR3 coding sequence is TGTGCCAGCAGCTGGGACGGGCGGGGAGATCAGCCCCAGCATTTT. This translates into CASSWDGRGDQPQHF.

This clone was picked up one time. V is TRBV5-4 and J is TRBJ2-7; 13 nucleotides align to TRBD2. CDR1 and CDR2 from the germline V gene are SGHNT and YYREEE (reference sequence). This CDR3 has 15 amino acids. Losses at the gene ends were 4 bases for V and 8 bases for J; bases not matched to a gene: 9. As DNA, the CDR3 is TGTGCCAGCAGCCCTCAGACTAGCGGGAGGTCGCAGCAGTACTTC. This encodes CASSPQTSGRSQQYF.

The chain recombines TRBV19 with TRBJ1-4; D not certain. With 5 bases removed from V and 6 bases from J, the gap between germline ends came to 10 bases. Per the germline V gene, CDR1 is LNHDA and CDR2 is SQIVND (reference sequence). The CDR3 sequence is 13 residues long. CDR3 amino acids: CASSGGLHEKLFF. The CDR3 DNA is TGTGCCAGTAGTGGAGGACTTCATGAAAAACTGTTTTTT.

In DNA form, the CDR3 reads TGTGCCAGCAGGGTAAGCCCTAGTAGCACAGATACGCAGTATTTT. Its protein is CASRVSPSSTDTQYF. The chain links TRBV6-1 to TRBJ2-3, with D unclear. V dropped 6 bases and J dropped 0 bases, with 13 bases sitting between them. The germline V gene encodes CDR1 MNHNS and CDR2 SASEGT. The CDR3 loop spans 15 amino acids.

The genes are TRBV27 and TRBJ2-7, with 11 positions matching TRBD1. Germline lookup yields CDR1 MNHEY and CDR2 SMNVEV (reference sequence). The CDR3 has 14 residues. V was clipped by 5 bases and J by 7 bases; unmatched bases: 7. The CDR3 is CASSPDRGLYEQYF. As DNA, the CDR3 is TGTGCCAGCAGTCCGGACAGGGGGCTGTATGAGCAGTACTTC.

The chain uses TRBV11-2 and TRBJ1-2; TRBD1 matches 11 bases. This CDR3 comprises 17 residues. V lost 5 bases to trimming and J lost 6 bases; unmatched junction nucleotides: 14. Per the germline V gene, CDR1 is SGHAT and CDR2 is FQNNGV. CDR3 in DNA: TGTGCCAGCAGCACACTCCGGCTCGGGACAGGGGGAAATGGCTACACCTTC. Translation: CASSTLRLGTGGNGYTF.

V usage is TRBV9 and J usage is TRBJ2-3, with 10 bases fitting TRBD2. Germline CDR1 reads SGDLS; CDR2 reads YYNGEE. Trimming cost V 3 bases and J 0 bases; bases outside gene matches: 1. The CDR3 runs 15 residues. This CDR3 reads CASSATSGSTDTQYF. DNA for the CDR3: TGTGCCAGCAGCGCGACTAGCGGGAGCACAGATACGCAGTATTTT.

V usage is TRBV18 and J usage is TRBJ1-3; TRBD1 matches 10 bases. The CDR3 sequence is 17 residues long. V lost 6 bases and J lost 0; bases outside the gene matches: 8. Germline V gene data show CDR1 as KGHSH and CDR2 as LQKENI. CDR3 sequence reads: CASSGQGTLLSGNTIYF. The CDR3, as DNA: TGTGCCAGCTCGGGACAGGGGACTCTCCTCTCTGGAAACACCATATATTTT.

The V and J genes are TRBV5-1 and TRBJ2-7; TRBD1 is a possible D gene (6 bases). From germline, CDR1 is SGHRS and CDR2 YFSETQ. V shed 0 bases and J shed 7 bases, with 8 bases lying between them. The CDR3 has 12 residues. CDR3 in DNA: TGCGCCAGCAGCTTGGGACAGGAAGAGCAGTACTTC. This sequence encodes CASSLGQEEQYF.

The rearrangement joins TRBV4-1 to TRBJ2-2; D may be TRBD1 (6 bases). V was clipped by 2 bases and J by 3 bases, with 13 bases between them. Germline V CDR1 and CDR2: MGHRA, YSYEKL. This CDR3 contains 16 residues. As DNA, the CDR3 is TGCGCCAGCAGCCAACGACAGGCCGGTGACACCGGGGAGCTGTTTTTT. This gives the protein CASSQRQAGDTGELFF.

V is TRBV5-7 and J is TRBJ1-5; D gene unclear. TRBV5-7 carries the ORF label, with uncertain function. This CDR3 has 16 amino acids. Trimming removed 4 bases at V and 1 base at J, with 15 bases between. In DNA, the CDR3 is TGTGCCAGCAGCCCTATGGTCGGTTTGAGCAATCAGCCCCAGCATTTT. Residues: CASSPMVGLSNQPQHF.

V and J are TRBV10-3 and TRBJ1-2; D unclear. Germline loops: CDR1 ENHRY, CDR2 SYGVKD. V was cut by 7 bases and J by 8 bases, with 20 bases left in between. The CDR3 covers 14 residues. CDR3 in amino acids: CAINPSPGQRGYTF. The CDR3, as DNA: TGTGCCATCAATCCGTCCCCCGGCCAGCGGGGCTACACCTTC.

V gene TRBV7-7 combines with J gene TRBJ2-2, with D maybe TRBD2 (6 bases). This CDR3 spans 14 amino acids. V gave up 3 bases and J gave up 5 bases, with 10 bases separating them. Germline loops: CDR1 SSHAT, CDR2 FNYEAQ (reference sequence). The chain's CDR3 is CASSFSGGTGELFF. The CDR3 DNA sequence: TGTGCCAGCAGCTTTTCCGGGGGAACCGGGGAGCTGTTTTTT.

The chain recombines TRBV6-6 with TRBJ1-2; tentative D call: TRBD1 (5 bases). The V gene lost 6 bases and the J gene lost 1 base, with 9 bases spanning the gap. Germline V gene lookup returns CDR1 MNHNY and CDR2 SVGAGI (reference sequence). This CDR3 is 13 amino acids long. Here the CDR3 DNA reads TGTGCCAGCAGCTCGGGGGGTAACTATGGCTACACCTTC. Its protein is CASSSGGNYGYTF.

The chain carries TRBV25-1 and TRBJ2-7; 9 nucleotides match TRBD1. The CDR3 runs to 14 residues. Trimming took 3 bases from V and 3 from J; bases not matched to a gene: 3. Germline lookup yields CDR1 MGHDK and CDR2 SYGVNS. The CDR3 protein is CASSDRTGDYEQYF. CDR3 nucleotide sequence: TGTGCCAGCAGTGATCGGACAGGGGACTACGAGCAGTACTTC.

This chain connects TRBV6-6 to TRBJ1-5; tentatively, D is TRBD1 (6 bases). V lost 2 bases, J lost 6 bases, and 17 bases lay in between. The CDR3 runs 16 residues. The germline CDR1 and CDR2 sequences are MNHNY and SVGAGI (reference sequence). The CDR3 coding sequence is TGTGCCAGCAGTTACCAGGGCAGGGGTGTAGTTCAGCCCCAGCATTTT. Amino acid sequence: CASSYQGRGVVQPQHF.

This CDR3 reads CASGQGYQPQHF. The DNA for the CDR3 is TGCGCCAGCGGACAGGGGTATCAGCCCCAGCATTTT. The rearrangement links TRBV23-1 to TRBJ1-5; TRBD1 agrees at 9 bases. TRBV23-1 is designated an ORF whose function remains uncertain. CDR3 length: 12 amino acids. V gave up 8 bases and J gave up 5 bases; unmatched junction bases: 1.

The chain carries TRBV28 and TRBJ2-2, with TRBD1 as a possible D gene (6 bases). There are 14 residues in the CDR3. The germline V and J ends were trimmed by 2 bases and 3 bases, with 7 bases remaining between them. Looked up from germline, CDR1 is MDHEN and CDR2 is SYDVKM. This chain's CDR3 is CASSLGQYTGELFF. The CDR3 DNA reads as TGTGCCAGCAGTTTAGGACAGTACACCGGGGAGCTGTTTTTT.

The table lists this clone with a count of one. The V and J genes are TRBV29-1 and TRBJ2-1, with D possibly matching TRBD2 (5 bases). Germline values: CDR1 SQVTM, CDR2 ANQGSEA. Trimming pared 3 bases from V and 2 bases from J, leaving 11 bases between. The length of the CDR3 is 14 residues. In DNA form, the CDR3 reads TGCAGCGTTGAGTTAGGGAGACCCTACAATGAGCAGTTCTTC. Translating it yields CSVELGRPYNEQFF.

The chain joins TRBV19 to TRBJ1-3; D ambiguous. The CDR3 totals 14 residues. V was shortened by 2 bases and J by 4 bases, with 9 bases between the two germline ends. Germline-derived CDR1 and CDR2 are LNHDA and SQIVND (reference sequence). CDR3 in DNA: TGTGCCAGTAGTATAATCGGGGTGGGAAACACCATATATTTT. It encodes CASSIIGVGNTIYF.

The gene calls are TRBV4-1 and TRBJ2-1; D might be TRBD2 (5 bases). V was shortened by 6 bases and J by 8 bases, with 20 bases between the two germline ends. The germline CDR1 and CDR2 sequences are MGHRA and YSYEKL. CDR3 length: 15 residues. The CDR3 spells CASSPSLVGRDEQFF. The CDR3 bases are TGCGCCAGCAGTCCTTCTTTAGTAGGGCGGGATGAGCAGTTCTTC.

The chain employs TRBV7-8 and TRBJ2-1, with TRBD2 matching over 11 bases. Germline CDR1 is SGHVS and CDR2 is FQNEAQ. The ends lost 3 bases at V and 2 bases at J; junction bases unmatched: 9. This CDR3 spans 18 amino acids. CDR3 amino acids: CASSFRTRLAGTYNEQFF. The CDR3 DNA is TGTGCCAGCAGCTTTCGGACAAGACTAGCGGGGACCTACAATGAGCAGTTCTTC.

This clone was counted only a few times. The V and J genes are TRBV7-3 and TRBJ2-7; D perhaps matches TRBD1 (6 bases). CDR3 length: 13 amino acids. The V end was cut by 0 bases, the J end by 4 bases, with 7 bases between. Germline lookup yields CDR1 SGHTA and CDR2 FQGTGA. The CDR3 sequence: CASSLTGQYEQYF. CDR3 bases: TGTGCCAGCAGCTTAACCGGACAGTACGAGCAGTACTTC.